The 9 T cell receptor beta chains in this list originate from one sample, sequenced in a study of blood T cell repertoires in COVID-19 (dated by TCRdb to the early 2020s). Receptor libraries were prepared by the immunoSEQ multiplex PCR assay. TCRdb carries this immuneACCESS record with in-frame sequences only. Its versions omit some clonotypes, under half of them owing to an unresolved V gene in the studies checked, with the rest unexplained. A total of approximately 230,000 clones appear in this sample, under 90% of them only once. The ten biggest clones cover about 20% of the sample. The material sequenced was peripheral blood. The receptors were sampled from a man aged 30-40 years with active or convalescent COVID-19.

About this clone itself: This sample also contains other DNA sequences that code for the same CDR3. The CDR3 DNA is TGTGCCAGCTCACCGGACTCGAACTATGGCTACACCTTC. This gives the protein CASSPDSNYGYTF. The chain employs TRBV18 and TRBJ1-2; D uncertain. The CDR3 is 13 residues long. Trimming took 3 bases from V and 2 from J, leaving 7 bases between them. The germline gives CDR1 KGHSH, CDR2 LQKENI.

This chain uses TRBV5-1 with TRBJ2-7; D not certain. This CDR3 is built from 14 residues. V shed 0 bases and J shed 2 bases, with 9 bases lying between them. The germline V gene encodes CDR1 SGHRS and CDR2 YFSETQ. CDR3 nucleotide sequence: TGCGCCAGCAGCTTGGTTTCAGGCGCCTACGAGCAGTACTTC. It encodes CASSLVSGAYEQYF.

CDR3 residues: CASTTLGGSGETQYF. The CDR3 DNA is TGTGCCAGCACCACCCTGGGGGGGAGCGGAGAGACCCAGTACTTC. This chain uses TRBV6-5 with TRBJ2-5; 7 bases match TRBD2. V trimming: 7 bases; J trimming: 4 bases; junction bases outside the gene matches: 12. Germline CDR1 and CDR2: MNHEY and SVGAGI. CDR3 size: 15 residues.

The chain couples TRBV5-4 to TRBJ2-5; TRBD2 matches at 8 bases. J gave up 4 bases and V 4 bases, and 9 bases lay outside the gene matches. Per the germline V gene, CDR1 is SGHNT and CDR2 is YYREEE (reference sequence). The CDR3 has 15 amino acids. CDR3 sequence reads: CASSVRGGPGETQYF. In DNA, the CDR3 is TGTGCCAGCAGCGTCCGCGGGGGGCCGGGAGAGACCCAGTACTTC.

The chain uses TRBV27 and TRBJ2-1; 14 bases agree with TRBD2. The CDR3 covers 15 residues. Trimming removed 6 bases from V and 10 bases from J; junction bases left unmatched: 8. The germline V gene has CDR1 MNHEY and CDR2 SMNVEV (reference sequence). The CDR3 nucleotides read TGTGCCAGCAGCCTGGGGACTAGCGGGAGAGGAGAGCAGTTCTTC. It yields the protein CASSLGTSGRGEQFF.

V is TRBV7-9 and J is TRBJ1-1; D is possibly TRBD1 (6 bases). The CDR3 sequence is 14 residues long. Germline CDR1 SEHNR, CDR2 FQNEAQ (reference sequence). V gave up 2 bases and J gave up 4 bases, with 11 bases separating them. Here the CDR3 DNA reads TGTGCCAGCAGCTTACAGGGGTCGGTCACTGAAGCTTTCTTT. Protein sequence: CASSLQGSVTEAFF.

This chain connects TRBV24-1 to TRBJ2-2; 10 positions match TRBD2. CDR1 is KGHDR, CDR2 SFDVKD, per germline. This CDR3 has 20 residues. V was pared by 0 bases and J by 3 bases, with 12 bases of the junction left unmatched. The CDR3 sequence: CATSDLPVDSGGIDTGELFF. In DNA, the CDR3 is TGTGCCACCAGTGATTTGCCGGTTGATAGCGGGGGGATCGACACCGGGGAGCTGTTTTTT.

The chain uses TRBV6-5 and TRBJ1-1; D is undetermined. Germline V gene lookup returns CDR1 MNHEY and CDR2 SVGAGI. With 8 bases removed from V and 1 base from J, the gap between germline ends came to 8 bases. The CDR3 extends over 12 amino acids. The CDR3 region is CASVFWNTEAFF. The CDR3 DNA is TGTGCCAGCGTATTTTGGAACACTGAAGCTTTCTTT.

The rearrangement links TRBV4-1 to TRBJ1-4; TRBD1 aligns across 8 bases. Germline lookup yields CDR1 MGHRA and CDR2 YSYEKL. The CDR3 runs to 15 residues. Trimming took 4 bases from V and 8 from J; bases not matched to a gene: 9. The CDR3: CASSPPDRGEEKLFF. The CDR3 nucleotides read TGCGCCAGCAGCCCGCCCGACAGGGGTGAAGAAAAACTGTTTTTT.